The 16 T cell receptor beta chains presented below share a single source sample, sequenced in a study of radiotherapy plus CTLA-4 blockade in lung cancer. Here immunoSEQ multiplex PCR was the method, and the copy in TCRdb shows in-frame clones only, minus some. The table has about 90,000 clones, around 83% seen once. The specimen was peripheral blood, collected from a patient treated with radiotherapy plus ipilimumab. All receptors come from a human donor with non-small cell lung cancer that progressed on radiotherapy plus ipilimumab.

The chain joins TRBV9 to TRBJ1-2; D possibly corresponds to TRBD1 (6 bases). Deletions cut 0 bases from V and 6 bases from J, with 12 bases between. This CDR3 comprises 14 residues. CDR1 is SGDLS, CDR2 YYNGEE, per germline. Here the CDR3 DNA reads TGTGCCAGCAGCGTAGATGCAGGGGCGAATGGCTACACCTTC. This encodes CASSVDAGANGYTF.

This chain joins TRBV28 and TRBJ2-3; 9 nucleotides agree with TRBD1. The CDR3 has 16 amino acids. CDR1 is MDHEN and CDR2 is SYDVKM in the germline V gene. Unmatched junction bases numbered 9, after V lost 6 bases and J lost 2 bases. The CDR3 nucleotides read TGTGCCAGCAGCGGACAGGGGAGTATTTACACAGATACGCAGTATTTT. Translating it yields CASSGQGSIYTDTQYF.

The CDR3 region has the DNA TGTGCCTGGGGGGACAGGTATGAAGCTTTCTTT. This gives the protein CAWGDRYEAFF. The chain combines TRBV30 with TRBJ1-1; 8 bases are shared with TRBD1. Trimming at V came to 5 bases and at J to 7 bases, leaving 3 bases not matched to a gene. CDR3 length: 11 amino acids. Per the germline V gene, CDR1 is GTSNPN and CDR2 is SVGIG (reference sequence).

The chain links TRBV7-2 to TRBJ2-7; tentatively, D is TRBD1 (5 bases). V lost 1 base and J lost 0, with 10 bases in between. This CDR3 region has 15 residues. Germline V gene sequence: CDR1 SGHTA, CDR2 FQGNSA. CDR3 coding DNA: TGTGCCAGCAGCTTAGTGGGGCAAGGCTCCTACGAGCAGTACTTC. This translates into CASSLVGQGSYEQYF.

This clone was counted a single time. V gene TRBV19 combines with J gene TRBJ1-4; D remains ambiguous. Trimming cost V 4 bases and J 4 bases, with 10 bases left between them. The germline gives CDR1 LNHDA, CDR2 SQIVND (reference sequence). CDR3 length: 14 amino acids. The CDR3 protein is CASSKAGLNEKLFF. The CDR3 DNA sequence: TGTGCCAGTAGTAAGGCAGGACTTAATGAAAAACTGTTTTTT.

V gene TRBV4-2 combines with J gene TRBJ1-5; D not certain. The germline CDR1 and CDR2 sequences are LGHNA and YNFKEQ. V dropped 1 base and J dropped 0 bases, with 16 bases sitting between them. This CDR3 has 18 amino acids. The CDR3 region has the DNA TGTGCCAGCAGCCAAGCCCAGGCGACGGCTTATAGCAATCAGCCCCAGCATTTT. It translates to CASSQAQATAYSNQPQHF.

The chain joins TRBV14 to TRBJ1-5, with a tentative D call TRBD1 (5 bases). The CDR3 sequence is 14 residues long. V dropped 3 bases and J dropped 6 bases, with 12 bases sitting between them. Germline V gives CDR1 SGHDN, CDR2 FVKESK. CDR3 protein: CASSQGTGPQPQHF. The CDR3 coding sequence is TGTGCCAGCAGCCAGGGAACAGGTCCTCAGCCCCAGCATTTT.

The chain recombines TRBV14 with TRBJ2-1; 10 bases line up with TRBD2. V shed 4 bases, J shed 6 bases, and the junction held 15 bases outside the gene matches. CDR1 SGHDN and CDR2 FVKESK come from the germline V gene. This CDR3 spans 18 amino acids. The CDR3 bases are TGTGCCAGCAGCCGAAGGACTAGCGGAAGCCCGTACGGCAATGAGCAGTTCTTC. The encoded protein is CASSRRTSGSPYGNEQFF. The variable domain in full, completed from reference TRBV14 and TRBJ2-1, reads EAGVTQFPSHSVIEKGQTVTLRCDPISGHDNLYWYRRVMGKEIKFLLHFVKESKQDESGMPNNRFLAERTGGTYSTLKVQPAELEDSGVYFCASSRRTSGSPYGNEQFFGPGTRLTVL.

The chain has TRBV7-2 and TRBJ1-1; no clear D gene. CDR3 length equals 15 residues. V was cut by 4 bases and J by 2 bases, with 14 bases left in between. Looked up from germline, CDR1 is SGHTA and CDR2 is FQGNSA. Here the CDR3 reads CASSWTKRVNTEAFF. DNA of the CDR3: TGTGCCAGCAGCTGGACGAAGAGGGTTAACACTGAAGCTTTCTTT.

V usage is TRBV7-6 and J usage is TRBJ2-2, with no clear D. This CDR3 contains 16 residues. Germline CDR1 reads SGHVS; CDR2 reads FNYEAQ. The V end was cut by 1 base, the J end by 6 bases, with 15 bases between. CDR3: CASSLESGVASGELFF. The CDR3 DNA follows: TGTGCCAGCAGCTTAGAAAGTGGAGTTGCCTCCGGGGAGCTGTTTTTT.

The chain links TRBV9 to TRBJ2-2, with 7 nucleotides matching TRBD2. The CDR3 length is 17 residues. Looked up from germline, CDR1 is SGDLS and CDR2 is YYNGEE. J lost 2 bases, V lost 0 bases, and 7 bases had no gene match. CDR3 residues: CASSVDPGGPNTGELFF. CDR3 DNA sequence: TGTGCCAGCAGCGTAGATCCGGGGGGACCCAACACCGGGGAGCTGTTTTTT.

The rearrangement joins TRBV6-5 to TRBJ2-7; 9 positions agree with TRBD1. Trimming removed 7 bases from V and 7 bases from J; junction bases left unmatched: 11. Germline CDR1 reads MNHEY; CDR2 reads SVGAGI. There are 14 residues in the CDR3. The CDR3 nucleotides are TGTGCCAGCACTGTGCCACAGGGGGCACGAGAGCAGTACTTC. Its translation is CASTVPQGAREQYF.

The V and J genes are TRBV7-8 and TRBJ2-7; D is possibly TRBD1 or TRBD2 (5 bases each). CDR1 is SGHVS and CDR2 is FQNEAQ in the germline V gene. V was trimmed by 5 bases and J by 5 bases, leaving 16 bases between them. This CDR3 is 14 amino acids long. As DNA, the CDR3 is TGTGCCAGCAGCCTGGCGGGCAGGGCCCACGAGCAGTACTTC. This translates into CASSLAGRAHEQYF.

The genes are TRBV2 and TRBJ1-1; D is unclear. Germline CDR1 SNHLY, CDR2 FYNNEI. V was cut by 0 bases and J by 11 bases, with 4 bases left in between. The CDR3 consists of 10 residues. The CDR3 protein is CASSEALAFF. Here the CDR3 DNA reads TGTGCCAGCAGTGAAGCCTTGGCTTTCTTT.

The rearrangement links TRBV2 to TRBJ2-1, with TRBD1 identical over 7 bases. The CDR3 is made up of 13 amino acids. Germline V gene lookup returns CDR1 SNHLY and CDR2 FYNNEI. Trimming took 5 bases from V and 6 from J; bases not matched to a gene: 4. In DNA form, the CDR3 reads TGTGCCAGCAGTTACCGACAGGGCAATGAGCAGTTCTTC. This translates into CASSYRQGNEQFF.

CDR3 sequence reads: CASSPRDSVYGYTF. The CDR3 bases are TGTGCCAGCAGTCCCCGGGACAGTGTCTATGGCTACACCTTC. The V and J genes are TRBV2 and TRBJ1-2; TRBD1 matches 7 bases. The CDR3 is made up of 14 amino acids. Germline values: CDR1 SNHLY, CDR2 FYNNEI. V was clipped by 5 bases and J by 4 bases; unmatched bases: 7.